The source of this T cell receptor beta chain is a study of PD-1 blockade in classical Hodgkin lymphoma. Study context: The patients were dosed with nivolumab 3 mg/kg, infused intravenously every 2 weeks.

The CDR3 length is 14 residues. Germline V lookup: CDR1 KGHSH, CDR2 LQKENI. V was pared by 4 bases and J by 5 bases, with 14 bases between. The patients all showed relapse after autologous stem cell transplantation, while their brentuximab vedotin exposure varied. Magnetic negative selection was used to purify CD4+ T cells from thawed PBMCs. Progressive disease, partial response or complete response was each patient's best response. The table came from immunoSEQ multiplex PCR; TCRdb's copy has only in-frame clones and leaves some out. The data contain 30,000 to 35,000 clones, around 90% of them seen just once; the ten biggest clones take up roughly 0.24%.

The sample here was CD4+ T cells from blood, taken at baseline. This TCR was recovered from a human donor with classical Hodgkin lymphoma. The rearrangement uses TRBV18 and TRBJ1-1; D may be TRBD1 (5 bases). Written as DNA, the CDR3 is TGTGCCAGCTCACAGGGCCTGGGGGAGACTGAAGCTTTCTTT. Protein product: CASSQGLGETEAFF.